These 14 T cell receptor beta chains were sequenced from one sample in a study of control samples from healthy donors and cancer patients (dated by TCRdb to the early 2020s). The library relied on the immunoSEQ multiplex PCR assay. TCRdb's version of the immuneACCESS table is confined to in-frame rearrangements and falls short of the full clone set. An unresolved V gene accounts for under half of the shortfall where checked; the remainder is of unknown origin. The sample table holds fewer than 70,000 clones, of which around 90% were seen once. More than 12% of the sample goes to the ten largest clones. The sequencing input was PBMCs. Every receptor here comes from a man aged 60-69 years with head and neck cancer.

V is TRBV2 and J is TRBJ2-2, with 8 positions matching TRBD1. The J segment lost 3 bases and the V segment lost 6 bases, leaving 3 bases of the junction unmatched. The V gene's germline CDR1 is SNHLY and CDR2 FYNNEI. The CDR3 consists of 14 residues. Written as DNA, the CDR3 is TGTGCCAGCAGCACAGGGGGTGACACCGGGGAGCTGTTTTTT. This encodes CASSTGGDTGELFF.

This chain links TRBV27 with TRBJ2-4; D not certain. Germline V gene lookup returns CDR1 MNHEY and CDR2 SMNVEV (reference sequence). Trimming cost V 5 bases and J 0 bases, with 5 bases left between them. The CDR3 has 13 amino acids. The CDR3 DNA sequence: TGTGCCAGCAGTGCCCTAGCCAAAAACATTCAGTACTTC. It is translated as CASSALAKNIQYF.

CDR3 loop: CASSVEGGRTYEQYF. CDR3 bases: TGTGCCAGCAGCGTAGAGGGGGGCCGGACCTACGAGCAGTACTTC. This chain links TRBV5-4 with TRBJ2-7; D may match TRBD1 or TRBD2 (6 bases each). The CDR3 covers 15 residues. V was cut by 4 bases and J by 2 bases, with 16 bases left in between. Germline V lookup: CDR1 SGHNT, CDR2 YYREEE (reference sequence).

The gene calls are TRBV5-1 and TRBJ2-1, with 12 positions matching TRBD2. The V gene end was trimmed by 0 bases and the J gene end by 0 bases; junction bases not matched to a gene: 13. Germline CDR1 SGHRS, CDR2 YFSETQ. The CDR3 is 21 amino acids. CDR3 DNA: TGCGCCAGCAGCTTGGCCCGGGGTTCTTGGACTAGCGGGAACTCCTACAATGAGCAGTTCTTC. This codes for CASSLARGSWTSGNSYNEQFF.

This chain joins TRBV29-1 and TRBJ2-1, with 10 bases matching TRBD2. Germline V gene data show CDR1 as SQVTM and CDR2 as ANQGSEA. The ends lost 6 bases at V and 0 bases at J; junction bases unmatched: 5. This CDR3 is built from 15 residues. The CDR3 DNA reads TGCAGCGTCCGGACTAGCGGATACTCCTACAATGAGCAGTTCTTC. Residues: CSVRTSGYSYNEQFF.

The chain employs TRBV30 and TRBJ2-2; D might be TRBD2 (6 bases). CDR1 is GTSNPN, CDR2 SVGIG, per germline (reference sequence). The CDR3 extends over 14 amino acids. The V end lost 4 bases, the J end lost 0 bases, and 9 bases lay between the germline ends. CDR3 in DNA: TGTGCCTGGATCGGGGGAGCGAACACCGGGGAGCTGTTTTTT. It specifies CAWIGGANTGELFF.

The chain has TRBV7-3 and TRBJ2-1, with D hard to call. This CDR3 region has 16 residues. Germline V gives CDR1 SGHTA, CDR2 FQGTGA. Trimming left V 3 bases short and J 0 bases short, with 12 bases between. The CDR3 nucleotides are TGTGCCAGCAGCTTGGTGGCGACTGTCTCCTACAATGAGCAGTTCTTC. Protein product: CASSLVATVSYNEQFF.

The chain employs TRBV15 and TRBJ2-7, with 8 bases fitting TRBD1. The CDR3 runs 16 residues. V lost 0 bases and J lost 0; bases outside the gene matches: 4. Looked up from germline, CDR1 is LNHNV and CDR2 is YYDKDF (reference sequence). CDR3 residues: CATSRDGTGVSYEQYF. CDR3 DNA sequence: TGTGCCACCAGCAGAGATGGGACAGGAGTCTCCTACGAGCAGTACTTC.

CDR3 region: CASSSSGSQEQYF. The CDR3 DNA reads TGTGCCAGCAGCTCGAGCGGGAGTCAGGAGCAGTACTTC. The chain carries TRBV7-7 and TRBJ2-7; 8 bases fit TRBD2. The CDR3 is 13 residues long. Looked up from germline, CDR1 is SSHAT and CDR2 is FNYEAQ (reference sequence). V shed 4 bases and J 7 bases; nucleotides not matched to a gene: 6.

V gene TRBV11-3 combines with J gene TRBJ1-6; D ambiguous. The germline V gene has CDR1 SGHNT and CDR2 YENEEA. The CDR3 is 18 residues long. V was trimmed by 0 bases and J by 9 bases, leaving 21 bases between them. The CDR3 is CASSLDKPEPCRGSPLHF. The CDR3 coding sequence is TGTGCCAGCAGCTTAGATAAACCTGAGCCGTGCCGAGGTTCACCCCTCCACTTT.

The rearrangement uses TRBV28 and TRBJ2-2, with D hard to call. V lost 3 bases and J 0 bases, leaving 8 bases between the germline ends. Germline assignment: CDR1 MDHEN and CDR2 SYDVKM. The CDR3 sequence is 15 residues long. Here the CDR3 reads CASSLWQTNTGELFF. The CDR3 DNA follows: TGTGCCAGCAGTTTGTGGCAGACGAACACCGGGGAGCTGTTTTTT.

The CDR3 spells CASSPGGRDPPNSPLHF. CDR3 nucleotide sequence: TGCGCCAGCAGCCCAGGAGGCCGAGACCCTCCAAATTCACCCCTCCACTTT. This chain connects TRBV5-1 to TRBJ1-6; no clear D gene. The CDR3 contains 17 residues. V lost 4 bases, J lost 7 bases, and 21 bases lay in between. Germline assignment: CDR1 SGHRS and CDR2 YFSETQ.

The V call is TRBV5-1, the J call TRBJ2-3; no reliable D call. V gave up 0 bases and J gave up 2 bases, with 7 bases separating them. The CDR3 is 14 amino acids. Germline V gives CDR1 SGHRS, CDR2 YFSETQ. In nucleotides, the CDR3 is TGCGCCAGCAGCTTGGGGTACTACACAGATACGCAGTATTTT. Translation gives CASSLGYYTDTQYF.

The J gene is TRBJ2-7, the V gene TRBV7-2, with a possible D match to TRBD1 (6 bases). Germline V gene sequence: CDR1 SGHTA, CDR2 FQGNSA. The CDR3 runs to 15 residues. The germline V and J ends were trimmed by 2 bases and 6 bases, with 17 bases remaining between them. The CDR3 coding sequence is TGTGCCAGCAGCTTAAATCAGGGGCCGTCGGCCGAGCAGTACTTC. Amino acid sequence: CASSLNQGPSAEQYF.